This is a list of T cell receptor beta chains from one sample in a study of shared clonotypes between healthy human individuals. Assay used: immunoSEQ multiplex PCR; TCRdb lists only in-frame clones, some missing. The data contain about 610,000 clones, around 97% of them seen just once; the ten biggest clones take up about 0.06%. Sequencing input: naive CD4+ T cells sorted from blood. These receptors were collected from a woman aged 30 to 39 in good health. Both conserved end residues are part of each CDR3. D genes are given only for firm matches. Some rows have no size entry. The others give once, few or many, or a class for an expanded clone.

>TRBD2|NA|TRBJ2-7|TRBV2
TGTGCCAGCAGCGTTAGAAGACTAGCAAGTTCCTACGAGCAGTACTTC
CASSVRRLASSYEQYF
>TRBD1|NA|TRBJ2-7|TRBV18
TGTGCCAGCTCACCCAGTGTGGGACAGGGAGAGCAGTACTTC
CASSPSVGQGEQYF
>NA|NA|TRBJ1-3|TRBV2
TGTGCCAGCAGTAAGGACATATCAAACACCATATATTTT
CASSKDISNTIYF
>TRBD1|NA|TRBJ2-5|TRBV7-7
TGTGCCAGCAGCACAGGGACAGGGCAAGAGACCCAGTACTTC
CASSTGTGQETQYF
>NA|NA|TRBJ1-1|TRBV6-6
TGTGCCAGCAGACCACAGGGGAACACTGAAGCTTTCTTT
CASRPQGNTEAFF
>TRBD2|NA|TRBJ2-3|TRBV28
TGTGCCAGCAGTCCCGCGGGGGCTAGCGGGAGTTGGGGGGATACGCAGTATTTT
CASSPAGASGSWGDTQYF
>NA|NA|TRBJ1-5|TRBV28
TGTGCCAGCAGTTTTTGGGGGCGTAATCAGCCCCAGCATTTT
CASSFWGRNQPQHF
>TRBD1|NA|TRBJ1-1|TRBV11-2
TGTGCCAGCAGAGGGTTTAAGCACAGGGGGAGAGAAGCTTTCTTT
CASRGFKHRGREAFF
>TRBD2|NA|TRBJ2-7|TRBV5-4
TGTGCCAGCAGCGCCGGGACTAGCGGGAGACCCTACGAGCAGTACTTC
CASSAGTSGRPYEQYF
>TRBD2|NA|TRBJ2-3|TRBV19
TGTGCCAGTCTCGTTGATAGCGGGAGCCCAGATACGCAGTATTTT
CASLVDSGSPDTQYF
>NA|NA|TRBJ1-5|TRBV28
TGTGCCAGCAGTTTCGCCGGGACGGAGAATCAGCCCCAGCATTTT
CASSFAGTENQPQHF
>NA|NA|TRBJ1-4|TRBV4-2
TGTGCCAGCAGCCAAGTTCAAAGTGGGGATGAAAAACTGTTTTTT
CASSQVQSGDEKLFF
>NA|NA|TRBJ1-1|TRBV10-1
TGCGCCAGCAGTGAGTCGGAACAAATGAACACTGAAGCTTTCTTT
CASSESEQMNTEAFF
>NA|NA|TRBJ2-7|TRBV27
TGTGCCAGCAGTTCCCCGGGACATAGCGACTACGAGCAGTACTTC
CASSSPGHSDYEQYF
>TRBD2|NA|TRBJ2-5|TRBV19
TGTGCCAGTAGTCCTATAGGGACTTCTTCCGGGAGGACCCGAATGAAGACCCAGTACTTC
CASSPIGTSSGRTRMKTQYF
>TRBD1|NA|TRBJ2-5|TRBV7-2
TGTGCCAGCAGCCCTGGACAGGAAGGGACCCAGTACTTC
CASSPGQEGTQYF
>NA|once|TRBJ1-1|TRBV27
TGTGCCAGCAGTTTCCATGTCGGGGGGAACACTGAAGCTTTCTTT
CASSFHVGGNTEAFF
>TRBD2|NA|TRBJ2-3|TRBV5-4
TGTGCCAGCAGCGCACGACTAGCGAGCGCACTGGATACGCAGTATTTT
CASSARLASALDTQYF
>NA|NA|TRBJ2-4|TRBV28
TGTGCCAGCAGTTTTCGGGGTTCCATTCAGTACTTC
CASSFRGSIQYF
>TRBD2|NA|TRBJ2-2|TRBV11-3
TGTGCCAGCAGCTTAGAATACTCGGGAGGGCCTGGCGGGGAGCTGTTTTTT
CASSLEYSGGPGGELFF
>TRBD1|NA|TRBJ2-1|TRBV10-3
TGTGCCATCAGAAGACAGGGGGCTGTCGATGAGCAGTTCTTC
CAIRRQGAVDEQFF
>TRBD2|NA|TRBJ2-1|TRBV5-8
TGTGCCAGCAGCTTTTGGGCGGGAGGGCCCTACAATGAGCAGTTCTTC
CASSFWAGGPYNEQFF
>TRBD1|NA|TRBJ2-1|TRBV9
TGTGCCAGCAGCACTCCCCGATTAGGGGGCCCCATCAATGAGCAGTTCTTC
CASSTPRLGGPINEQFF
>NA|NA|TRBJ2-3|TRBV12-5
TGTGCTAGTGGTGGGAACACAGATACGCAGTATTTT
CASGGNTDTQYF
>NA|NA|TRBJ2-1|TRBV6-7
TGTGCCAGCAGTTACTCGACGGAGTCCTACAATGAGCAGTTCTTC
CASSYSTESYNEQFF
>NA|NA|TRBJ2-3|TRBV15
TGTGCCACCACCACGGGTGGGGACCGTACGCAGTATTTT
CATTTGGDRTQYF
>NA|NA|TRBJ2-3|TRBV10-1
TGCGCCAGCAGTGAGTCTGGTCGACATACGCAGTATTTT
CASSESGRHTQYF
>TRBD2|NA|TRBJ2-7|TRBV28
TGTGCCAGCAGTTTAAGTACTAGCGGCAACTACGAGCAGTACTTC
CASSLSTSGNYEQYF
>TRBD1|NA|TRBJ2-7|TRBV6-6
TGTGCCAGCAGTCATTCCCAGGGGGTCGGTTACGAGCAGTACTTC
CASSHSQGVGYEQYF
>TRBD2|NA|TRBJ2-1|TRBV9
TGTGCCAGCAGCGCGACTAGCGGGCCCTACAATGAGCAGTTCTTC
CASSATSGPYNEQFF
>NA|NA|TRBJ2-5|TRBV15
TGTGCCACCAGCAGAGATGGGGTGCGAGAGACCCAGTACTTC
CATSRDGVRETQYF
>NA|NA|TRBJ2-7|TRBV2
TGTGCCAGCCATTTAGGCGGGGACGAGCAGTACTTC
CASHLGGDEQYF
>TRBD1|NA|TRBJ1-4|TRBV28
TGTGCCAGTACAGGGGGCCGACCTAATGAAAAACTGTTTTTT
CASTGGRPNEKLFF
>NA|NA|TRBJ2-3|TRBV7-7
TGTGCCAGCAGCTCACTAGCTTCGGATACGCAGTATTTT
CASSSLASDTQYF
>NA|once|TRBJ1-1|TRBV6-4
TGTGCCAGCAGTCTCGAGGTTAACACTGAAGCTTTCTTT
CASSLEVNTEAFF
>NA|NA|TRBJ1-1|TRBV5-6
TGTGCCAGCAGCTCCCTGACAGTATATAACACTGAAGCTTTCTTT
CASSSLTVYNTEAFF
>TRBD1|NA|TRBJ1-1|TRBV19
TGTGCCAGTAGTATATACCCGGGACAGAAGAACACTGAAGCTTTCTTT
CASSIYPGQKNTEAFF
>NA|NA|TRBJ1-4|TRBV5-5
TGTGCCAGCAGCTTGGATGAAAAACTGTTTTTT
CASSLDEKLFF
>NA|NA|TRBJ2-3|TRBV7-2
TGTGCCAGCAGCTCTAGGGCCTACGAGGATACGCAGTATTTT
CASSSRAYEDTQYF
>TRBD2|NA|TRBJ2-7|TRBV7-9
TGTGCCAGCAGCGGTGGGACTAGCGGGACCTACGAGCAGTACTTC
CASSGGTSGTYEQYF
>TRBD1|NA|TRBJ1-2|TRBV28
TGTGCCAGCAGTTTAGCCGGGACAGGATCGCGCGGCTACACCTTC
CASSLAGTGSRGYTF
>NA|NA|TRBJ1-1|TRBV18
TGTGCCAGCTCACCACCGTCACTGGGGCCGATGACTTTCTTT
CASSPPSLGPMTFF
>TRBD1|NA|TRBJ1-1|TRBV5-1
TGCGCCAGCAGCTTGGAGGGACAGGGTGGCACTGAAGCTTTCTTT
CASSLEGQGGTEAFF
>TRBD1|NA|TRBJ2-4|TRBV19
TGTGCCAGTAGTATACCCCCACAGGGGGCTGGATGGGACATTCAGTACTTC
CASSIPPQGAGWDIQYF
>NA|NA|TRBJ2-1|TRBV27
TGTGCCAGCAGTTCGAGGGCGTTTAGCTCCTACAATGAGCAGTTCTTC
CASSSRAFSSYNEQFF
>NA|NA|TRBJ1-2|TRBV2
TGTGCCAGCGGACATAGGTCCTATGGCTACACCTTC
CASGHRSYGYTF
>NA|once|TRBJ1-2|TRBV6-5
TGTGCCAGCAGTTACGAGGGGGCTAACTATGGCTACACCTTC
CASSYEGANYGYTF
>TRBD2|NA|TRBJ2-1|TRBV5-4
TGTGCCAGCAGCCGGACTAGCGGGACGTTCGATGAGCAGTTCTTC
CASSRTSGTFDEQFF
>TRBD2|NA|TRBJ2-1|TRBV7-8
TGTGCCACCAACCAGGAGGTAGCGGGCAACAATGAGCAGTTCTTC
CATNQEVAGNNEQFF
>NA|NA|TRBJ2-7|TRBV5-1
TGCGCCAGCAGCGGGGAGGGCAGGGGGCTCTCCGAGCAGTACTTC
CASSGEGRGLSEQYF
>NA|NA|TRBJ1-3|TRBV28
TGTGCCAGCAGTCGCAATCCTACGAGCTCTGGAAACACCATATATTTT
CASSRNPTSSGNTIYF
>NA|NA|TRBJ2-5|TRBV5-1
TGCGCCAGCAGCTTGGCTTGGACTACGGAGACCCAGTACTTC
CASSLAWTTETQYF
>TRBD1|once|TRBJ1-2|TRBV7-2
TGTGCCAGCAGCACAACAGGGGGTCTCTATGGCTACACCTTC
CASSTTGGLYGYTF
>NA|NA|TRBJ2-7|TRBV7-8
TGTGCCAGCAGCTCCCCAGGGGGGTACGAGCAGTACTTC
CASSSPGGYEQYF
>NA|NA|TRBJ1-3|TRBV28
TGTGCCAGCGGGAGGTGGGGGCGTAATGGAAACACCATATATTTT
CASGRWGRNGNTIYF
>TRBD2|NA|TRBJ2-1|TRBV28
TGTGCCAGCAGTACTAGACTAGCGGTCTACAATGAGCAGTTCTTC
CASSTRLAVYNEQFF
>NA|NA|TRBJ1-1|TRBV6-1
TGTGCCAGCAGAGAACAGGGTCGATACACTGAAGCTTTCTTT
CASREQGRYTEAFF